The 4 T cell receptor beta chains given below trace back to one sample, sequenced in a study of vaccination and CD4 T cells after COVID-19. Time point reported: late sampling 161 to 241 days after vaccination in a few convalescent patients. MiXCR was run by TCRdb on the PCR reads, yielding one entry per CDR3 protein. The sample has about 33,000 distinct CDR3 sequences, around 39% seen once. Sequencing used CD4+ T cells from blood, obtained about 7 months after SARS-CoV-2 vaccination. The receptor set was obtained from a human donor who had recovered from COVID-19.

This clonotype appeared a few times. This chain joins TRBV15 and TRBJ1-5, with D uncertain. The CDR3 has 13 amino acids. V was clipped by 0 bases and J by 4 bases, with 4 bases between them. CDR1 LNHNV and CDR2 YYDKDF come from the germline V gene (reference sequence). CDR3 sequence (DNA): TGTGCCACCAGCAGAGATCTGAATCAGCCCCAGCATTTT. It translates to CATSRDLNQPQHF.

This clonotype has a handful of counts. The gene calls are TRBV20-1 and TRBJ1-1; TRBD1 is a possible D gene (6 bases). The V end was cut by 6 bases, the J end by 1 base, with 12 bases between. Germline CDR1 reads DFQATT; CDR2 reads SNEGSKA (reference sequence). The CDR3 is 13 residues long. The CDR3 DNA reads TGCAGTGCCACCCGACAGGAGAACACTGAAGCTTTCTTT. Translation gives CSATRQENTEAFF.

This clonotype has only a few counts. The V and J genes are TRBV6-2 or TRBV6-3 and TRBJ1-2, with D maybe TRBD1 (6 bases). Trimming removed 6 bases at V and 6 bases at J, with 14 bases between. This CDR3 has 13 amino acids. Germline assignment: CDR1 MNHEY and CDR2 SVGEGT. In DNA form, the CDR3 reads TGTGCCAGCAGCCTCCCAGGGGTTGATGGCTACACCTTC. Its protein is CASSLPGVDGYTF.

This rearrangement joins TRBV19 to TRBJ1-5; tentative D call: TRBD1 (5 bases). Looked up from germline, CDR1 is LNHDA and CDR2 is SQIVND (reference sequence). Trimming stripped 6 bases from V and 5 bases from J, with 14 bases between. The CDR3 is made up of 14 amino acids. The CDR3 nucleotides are TGTGCCAGTAGATGGCAGGGTCCTCATCAGCCCCAGCATTTT. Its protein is CASRWQGPHQPQHF.